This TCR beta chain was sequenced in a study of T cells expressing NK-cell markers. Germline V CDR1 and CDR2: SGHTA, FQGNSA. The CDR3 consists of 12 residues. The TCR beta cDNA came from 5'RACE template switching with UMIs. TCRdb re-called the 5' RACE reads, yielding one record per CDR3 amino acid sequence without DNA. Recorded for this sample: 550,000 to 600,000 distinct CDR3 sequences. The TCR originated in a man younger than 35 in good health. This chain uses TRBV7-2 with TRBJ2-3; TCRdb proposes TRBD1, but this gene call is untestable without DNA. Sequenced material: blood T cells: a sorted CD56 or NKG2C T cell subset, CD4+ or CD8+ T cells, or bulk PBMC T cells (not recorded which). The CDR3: CASSGAGDTQYF. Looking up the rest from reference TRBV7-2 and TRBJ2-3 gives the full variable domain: GAGVSQSPSNKVTEKGKDVELRCDPISGHTALYWYRQSLGQGLEFLIYFQGNSAPDKSGLPSDRFSAERTGGSVSTLTIQRTQQEDSAVYLCASSGAGDTQYFGPGTRLTVL.